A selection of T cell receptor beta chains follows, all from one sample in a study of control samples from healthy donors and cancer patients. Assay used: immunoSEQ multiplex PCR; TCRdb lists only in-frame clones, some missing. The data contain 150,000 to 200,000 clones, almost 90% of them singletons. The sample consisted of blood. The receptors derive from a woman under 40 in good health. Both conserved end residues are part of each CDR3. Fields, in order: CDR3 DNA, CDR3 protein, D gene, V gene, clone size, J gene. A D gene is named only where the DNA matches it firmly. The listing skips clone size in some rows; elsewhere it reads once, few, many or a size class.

TGTGCCAGCAGCCAAGAGGTTTGGGGGACAGGTCTAGCCGAGCAGTACTTC,CASSQEVWGTGLAEQYF,TRBD1,TRBV3-1/TRBV3-2,-,TRBJ2-7
TGTGCCAGCAGTGGGGGGCGAGAAGCTTTCTTT,CASSGGREAFF,-,TRBV25-1,-,TRBJ1-1
TGCGCCAGCAGCCACCTGGGAGGGAATGAGCAGTTCTTC,CASSHLGGNEQFF,TRBD2,TRBV4-1,-,TRBJ2-1
TGTGCCAGCAGCTCTCCTCTATCCGAGCAGTACTTC,CASSSPLSEQYF,-,TRBV7-8,-,TRBJ2-7
TGTGCCAGCAGCTTAAAGTCCCTAGCGGGGGGACTAACAGATACGCAGTATTTT,CASSLKSLAGGLTDTQYF,TRBD2,TRBV7-6,-,TRBJ2-3
TGTGCCTGGAGCCCGTCAGGGGGCAAAGCCCAGCATTTT,CAWSPSGGKAQHF,TRBD1,TRBV30,-,TRBJ1-5
TGTGCCAGCAGGGCAGGGCAGATCATCAGTCAGCCCCAGCATTTT,CASRAGQIISQPQHF,-,TRBV28,-,TRBJ1-5
TGTGCCAGCAGCCCGGGTGTGGATGGCTACACCTTC,CASSPGVDGYTF,-,TRBV12-3/TRBV12-4,-,TRBJ1-2
TGTGCCAGCGACGGGACAGCCGGAAACACCATATATTTT,CASDGTAGNTIYF,TRBD1,TRBV28,-,TRBJ1-3
TGTGCCAGCAGGGGGCGGACAGGTCTTAATGAAAAACTGTTTTTT,CASRGRTGLNEKLFF,TRBD1,TRBV2,-,TRBJ1-4
TGTGCCAGCAGCCCTCGGGGGGGGAACACCGGGGAGCTGTTTTTT,CASSPRGGNTGELFF,TRBD2,TRBV3-1/TRBV3-2,-,TRBJ2-2
TGTGCCAGCAGCTTAGACTCGACTACGCAGTATTTT,CASSLDSTTQYF,-,TRBV11-3,-,TRBJ2-3
TGTGCCACCGGGACTAGCGGGAGCTACGAGCAGTACTTC,CATGTSGSYEQYF,TRBD2,TRBV10-3,-,TRBJ2-7
TGTGCCAGCAGGCCTTCCCTCGTTGTCAGCACAGATACGCAGTATTTT,CASRPSLVVSTDTQYF,-,TRBV27,once,TRBJ2-3
TGTGCCAGTGACAGCTACAATGAGCAGTTCTTC,CASDSYNEQFF,-,TRBV6-5,-,TRBJ2-1
TGTGCCAGCTCACCTATCCCGCGGGCAGGGGGCAATCAGCCCCAGCATTTT,CASSPIPRAGGNQPQHF,-,TRBV18,-,TRBJ1-5
TGCAGTGCTAGTTCGTTACTAGCGGGTCTCTCAGATACGCAGTATTTT,CSASSLLAGLSDTQYF,TRBD2,TRBV20-1,-,TRBJ2-3
TGTGCCAGCAGACCGACAGGCCAAGATACGCAGTATTTT,CASRPTGQDTQYF,-,TRBV27,-,TRBJ2-3
TGTGCCAGCAGTTTAAAGGGGGACAGTACAAATCAGCCCCAGCATTTT,CASSLKGDSTNQPQHF,TRBD1,TRBV27,-,TRBJ1-5